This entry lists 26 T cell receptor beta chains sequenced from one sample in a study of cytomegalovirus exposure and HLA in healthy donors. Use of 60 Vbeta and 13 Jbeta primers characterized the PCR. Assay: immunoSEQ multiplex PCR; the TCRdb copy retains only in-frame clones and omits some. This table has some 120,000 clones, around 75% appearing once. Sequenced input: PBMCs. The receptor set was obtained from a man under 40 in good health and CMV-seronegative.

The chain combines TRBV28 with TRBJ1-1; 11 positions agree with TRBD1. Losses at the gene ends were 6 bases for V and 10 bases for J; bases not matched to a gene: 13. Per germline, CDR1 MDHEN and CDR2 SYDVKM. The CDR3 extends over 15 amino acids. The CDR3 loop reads CASSAHADRGRGAFF. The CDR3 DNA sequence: TGTGCCAGCAGCGCGCATGCGGACAGGGGGCGAGGAGCTTTCTTT.

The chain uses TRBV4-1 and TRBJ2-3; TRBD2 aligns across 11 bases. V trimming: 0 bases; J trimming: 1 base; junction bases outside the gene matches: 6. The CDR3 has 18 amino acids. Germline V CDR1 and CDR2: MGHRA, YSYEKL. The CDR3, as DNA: TGCGCCAGCAGCCAAGACTCTGTAGCGGGGGGGGGCACAGATACGCAGTATTTT. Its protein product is CASSQDSVAGGGTDTQYF.

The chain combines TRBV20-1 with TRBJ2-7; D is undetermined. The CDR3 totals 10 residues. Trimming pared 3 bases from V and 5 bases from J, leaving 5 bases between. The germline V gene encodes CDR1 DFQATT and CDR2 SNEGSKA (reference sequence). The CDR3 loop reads CSARAHEQYF. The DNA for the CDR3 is TGCAGTGCTAGGGCCCACGAGCAGTACTTC.

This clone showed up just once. The CDR3 here is CASSLRAGGTPQHF. DNA for the CDR3: TGTGCCAGTAGTCTCAGGGCAGGGGGCACGCCCCAGCATTTT. The chain recombines TRBV19 with TRBJ1-5, with 8 bases fitting TRBD1. This CDR3 contains 14 residues. The V gene's germline CDR1 is LNHDA and CDR2 SQIVND (reference sequence). V was clipped by 5 bases and J by 9 bases; unmatched bases: 9.

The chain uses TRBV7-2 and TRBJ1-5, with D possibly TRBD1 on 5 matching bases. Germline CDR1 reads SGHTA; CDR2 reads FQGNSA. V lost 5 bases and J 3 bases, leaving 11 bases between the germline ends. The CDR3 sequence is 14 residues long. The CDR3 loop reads CASSAAGPNQPQHF. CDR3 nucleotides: TGTGCCAGCAGCGCGGCGGGGCCCAATCAGCCCCAGCATTTT.

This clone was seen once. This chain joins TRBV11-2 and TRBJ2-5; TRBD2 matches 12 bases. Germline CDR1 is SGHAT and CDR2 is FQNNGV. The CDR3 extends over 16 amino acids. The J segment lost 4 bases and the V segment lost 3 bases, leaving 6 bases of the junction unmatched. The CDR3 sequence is CASSFLAGGRGETQYF. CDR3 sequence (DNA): TGTGCCAGCAGCTTTCTAGCGGGGGGGCGGGGAGAGACCCAGTACTTC.

This CDR3 is CASSVDPGRFYEQYF. The CDR3 coding sequence is TGTGCCAGCAGCGTAGACCCCGGGAGGTTCTACGAGCAGTACTTC. This sequence joins TRBV9 and TRBJ2-7; 7 nucleotides agree with TRBD2. The CDR3 covers 15 residues. Germline values: CDR1 SGDLS, CDR2 YYNGEE. V gave up 0 bases and J gave up 3 bases; unmatched junction bases: 6.

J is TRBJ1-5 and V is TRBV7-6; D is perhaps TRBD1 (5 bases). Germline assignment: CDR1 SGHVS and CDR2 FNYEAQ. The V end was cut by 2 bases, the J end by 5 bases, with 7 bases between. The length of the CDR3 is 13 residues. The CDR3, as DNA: TGTGCCAGCAGCTTACGCAGGGATCAGCCCCAGCATTTT. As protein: CASSLRRDQPQHF. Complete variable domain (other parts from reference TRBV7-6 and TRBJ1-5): GAGVSQSPRYKVTKRGQDVALRCDPISGHVSLYWYRQALGQGPEFLTYFNYEAQQDKSGLPNDRFSAERPEGSISTLTIQRTEQRDSAMYRCASSLRRDQPQHFGDGTRLSIL.

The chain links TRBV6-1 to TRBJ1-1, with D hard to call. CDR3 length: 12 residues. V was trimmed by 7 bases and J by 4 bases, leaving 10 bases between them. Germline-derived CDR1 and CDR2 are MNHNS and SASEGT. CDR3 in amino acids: CASIFFSTEAFF. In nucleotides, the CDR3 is TGTGCCAGCATTTTTTTCAGCACTGAAGCTTTCTTT.

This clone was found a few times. The CDR3 sequence is CASSIVGGSKEAFF. The CDR3, as DNA: TGTGCCAGTAGTATAGTAGGAGGATCCAAAGAAGCTTTCTTT. V is TRBV19 and J is TRBJ1-1; D is uncertain. The germline V gene has CDR1 LNHDA and CDR2 SQIVND (reference sequence). The CDR3 runs to 14 residues. Trimming removed 1 base from V and 8 bases from J, with 14 bases in between.

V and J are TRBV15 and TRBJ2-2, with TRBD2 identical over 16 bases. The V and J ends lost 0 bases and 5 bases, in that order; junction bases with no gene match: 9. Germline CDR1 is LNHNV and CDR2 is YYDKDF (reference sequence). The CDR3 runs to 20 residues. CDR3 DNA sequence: TGTGCCACCAGCAGAGACTCGGGACTAGCGGGGGGGCCGTGGACCGGGGAGCTGTTTTTT. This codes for CATSRDSGLAGGPWTGELFF.

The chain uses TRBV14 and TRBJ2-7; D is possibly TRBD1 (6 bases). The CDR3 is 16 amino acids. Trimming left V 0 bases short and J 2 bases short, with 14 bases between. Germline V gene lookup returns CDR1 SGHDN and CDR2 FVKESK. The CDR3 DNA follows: TGTGCCAGCAGCCAAGATAACAGGGTGGGTACCTACGAGCAGTACTTC. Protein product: CASSQDNRVGTYEQYF.

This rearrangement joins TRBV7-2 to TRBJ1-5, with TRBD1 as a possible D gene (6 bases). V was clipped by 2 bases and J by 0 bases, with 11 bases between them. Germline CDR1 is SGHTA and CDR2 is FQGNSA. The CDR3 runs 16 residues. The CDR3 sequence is CASSLSGVNSNQPQHF. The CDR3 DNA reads TGTGCCAGCAGCTTATCAGGGGTAAATAGCAATCAGCCCCAGCATTTT.

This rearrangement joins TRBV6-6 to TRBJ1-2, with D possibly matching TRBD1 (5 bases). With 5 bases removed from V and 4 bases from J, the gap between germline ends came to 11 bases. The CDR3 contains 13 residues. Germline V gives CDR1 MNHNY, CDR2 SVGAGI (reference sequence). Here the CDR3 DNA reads TGTGCCAGCAGTGGGGGGGTCCTCTATGGCTACACCTTC. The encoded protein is CASSGGVLYGYTF.

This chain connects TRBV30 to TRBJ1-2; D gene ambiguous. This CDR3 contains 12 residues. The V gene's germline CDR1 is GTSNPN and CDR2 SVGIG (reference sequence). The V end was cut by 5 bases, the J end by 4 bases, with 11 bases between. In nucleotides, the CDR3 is TGTGCCTGGGGGGATGGGAGCTATGGCTACACCTTC. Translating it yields CAWGDGSYGYTF.

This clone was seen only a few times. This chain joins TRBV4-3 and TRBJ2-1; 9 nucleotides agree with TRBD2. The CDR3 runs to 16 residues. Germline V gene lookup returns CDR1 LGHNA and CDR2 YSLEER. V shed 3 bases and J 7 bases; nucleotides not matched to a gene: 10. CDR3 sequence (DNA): TGCGCCAGCAGCCAGAGGAGGGGCGGGGGGGCGAATGAGCAGTTCTTC. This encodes CASSQRRGGGANEQFF.

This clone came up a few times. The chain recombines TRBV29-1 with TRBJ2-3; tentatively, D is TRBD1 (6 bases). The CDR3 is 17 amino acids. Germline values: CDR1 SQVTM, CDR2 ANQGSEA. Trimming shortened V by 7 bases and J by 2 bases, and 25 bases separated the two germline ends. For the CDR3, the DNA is TGCAGCGCAAAAAGAACGCTTTCCAGGGGATCCACAGATACGCAGTATTTT. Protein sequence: CSAKRTLSRGSTDTQYF.

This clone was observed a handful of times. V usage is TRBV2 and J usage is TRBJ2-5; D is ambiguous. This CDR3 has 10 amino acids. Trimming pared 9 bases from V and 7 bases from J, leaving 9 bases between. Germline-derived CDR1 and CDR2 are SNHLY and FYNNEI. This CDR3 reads CASGFWTQYF. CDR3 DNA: TGTGCCAGTGGCTTTTGGACCCAGTACTTC.

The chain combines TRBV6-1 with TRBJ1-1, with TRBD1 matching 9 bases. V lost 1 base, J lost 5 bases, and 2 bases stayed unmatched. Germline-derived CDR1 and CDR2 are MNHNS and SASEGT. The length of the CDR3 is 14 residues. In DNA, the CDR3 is TGTGCCAGCAGTGAAGAGGGACAGGGTACTGAAGCTTTCTTT. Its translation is CASSEEGQGTEAFF.

The CDR3 region is CASSPNRGSDTEAFF. The CDR3 DNA reads as TGTGCCAGCTCACCAAACAGGGGTTCGGACACTGAAGCTTTCTTT. This chain connects TRBV18 to TRBJ1-1, with TRBD1 matching over 7 bases. This CDR3 comprises 15 residues. Unmatched junction bases numbered 6, after V lost 2 bases and J lost 3 bases. Germline V gene lookup returns CDR1 KGHSH and CDR2 LQKENI. The full variable domain, with the rest looked up from reference TRBV18 and TRBJ1-1, is NAGVMQNPRHLVRRRGQEARLRCSPMKGHSHVYWYRQLPEEGLKFMVYLQKENIIDESGMPKERFSAEFPKEGPSILRIQQVVRGDSAAYFCASSPNRGSDTEAFFGQGTRLTVV.

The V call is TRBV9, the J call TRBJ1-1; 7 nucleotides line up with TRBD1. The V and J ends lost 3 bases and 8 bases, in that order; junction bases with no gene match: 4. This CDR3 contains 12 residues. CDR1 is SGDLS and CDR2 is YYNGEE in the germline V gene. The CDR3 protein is CASSDDRAEAFF. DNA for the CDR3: TGTGCCAGCAGCGACGACAGGGCCGAAGCTTTCTTT.

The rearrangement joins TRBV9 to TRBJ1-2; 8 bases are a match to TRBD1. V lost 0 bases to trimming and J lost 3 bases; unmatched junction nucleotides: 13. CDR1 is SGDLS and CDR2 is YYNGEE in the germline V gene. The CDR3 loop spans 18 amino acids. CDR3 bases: TGTGCCAGCAGCGTAGCTTCCGAACCCGGACAGGGCTACTATGGCTACACCTTC. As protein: CASSVASEPGQGYYGYTF.

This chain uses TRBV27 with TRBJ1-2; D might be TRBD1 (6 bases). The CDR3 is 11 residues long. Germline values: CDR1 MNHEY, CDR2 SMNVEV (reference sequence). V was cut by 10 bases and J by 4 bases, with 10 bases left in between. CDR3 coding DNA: TGTGCCATCGGGGGGCCCTATGGCTACACCTTC. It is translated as CAIGGPYGYTF.

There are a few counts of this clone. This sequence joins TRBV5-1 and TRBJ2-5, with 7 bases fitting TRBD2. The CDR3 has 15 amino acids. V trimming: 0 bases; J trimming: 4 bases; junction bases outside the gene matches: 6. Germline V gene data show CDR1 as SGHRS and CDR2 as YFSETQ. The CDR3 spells CASSLVPGGGETQYF. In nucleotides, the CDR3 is TGCGCCAGCAGCTTGGTACCCGGCGGGGGAGAGACCCAGTACTTC.

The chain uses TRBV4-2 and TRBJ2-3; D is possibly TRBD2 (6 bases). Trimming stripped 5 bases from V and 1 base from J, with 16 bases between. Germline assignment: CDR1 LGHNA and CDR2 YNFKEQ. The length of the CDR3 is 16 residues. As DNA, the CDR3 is TGTGCCAGCAGCGGGTCGTGGGACTGGGGCACAGATACGCAGTATTTT. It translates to CASSGSWDWGTDTQYF.

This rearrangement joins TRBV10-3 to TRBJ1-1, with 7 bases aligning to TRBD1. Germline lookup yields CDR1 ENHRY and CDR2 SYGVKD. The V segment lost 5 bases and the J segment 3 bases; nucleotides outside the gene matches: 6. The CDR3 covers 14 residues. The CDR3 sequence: CAISRQGKDTEAFF. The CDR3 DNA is TGTGCCATCAGTCGACAGGGTAAGGACACTGAAGCTTTCTTT.